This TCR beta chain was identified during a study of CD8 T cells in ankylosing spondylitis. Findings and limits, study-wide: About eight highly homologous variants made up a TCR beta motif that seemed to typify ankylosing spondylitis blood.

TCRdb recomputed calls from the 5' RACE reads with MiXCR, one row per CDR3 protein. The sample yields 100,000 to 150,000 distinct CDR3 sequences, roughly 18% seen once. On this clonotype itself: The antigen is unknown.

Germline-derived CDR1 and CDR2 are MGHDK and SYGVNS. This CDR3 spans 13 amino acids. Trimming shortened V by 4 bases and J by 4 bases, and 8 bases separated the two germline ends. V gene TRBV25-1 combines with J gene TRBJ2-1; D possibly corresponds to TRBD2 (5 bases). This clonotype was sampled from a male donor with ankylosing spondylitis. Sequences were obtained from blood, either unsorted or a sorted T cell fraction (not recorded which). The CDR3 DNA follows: TGTGCCAGCAGTGTGGGAGTTTACAATGAGCAGTTCTTC. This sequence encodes CASSVGVYNEQFF.